A single sample gave rise to the 8 T cell receptor beta chains below, sequenced in a study of cytomegalovirus exposure and HLA in healthy donors (TCRdb year 2017). Receptor amplification or capture employed the immunoSEQ multiplex PCR assay. A mixture of 60 forward primers for TCR Vbeta segments and 13 reverse primers for TCR Jbeta segments was used in the multiplex PCR. TCRdb carries this immuneACCESS record with in-frame sequences only. Its versions omit some clonotypes, under half of them owing to an unresolved V gene in the studies checked, with the rest unexplained. This sample gives 100,000 to 150,000 clones in total; 80% of them show up just once. Jointly, the top ten make up 2.5% of the sample. Input material: PBMCs. The receptors were gathered from a man in his thirties or forties in good health and CMV-seronegative.

The J gene is TRBJ1-6, the V gene TRBV6-1; TRBD1 might be the D (6 bases). This CDR3 comprises 17 residues. V gave up 4 bases and J gave up 2 bases, with 15 bases separating them. The germline CDR1 and CDR2 sequences are MNHNS and SASEGT. CDR3 DNA: TGTGCCAGCAGTGGATACAGGGAGATGACCTATAATTCACCCCTCCACTTT. Translated: CASSGYREMTYNSPLHF.

The chain joins TRBV4-1 to TRBJ1-1; 9 bases map to TRBD1. CDR1 and CDR2 from the germline V gene are MGHRA and YSYEKL. The CDR3 runs 15 residues. V shed 3 bases and J 5 bases; nucleotides not matched to a gene: 7. As DNA, the CDR3 is TGCGCCAGCAGCCAGAGACAGGGGGTAGGGACTGAAGCTTTCTTT. It specifies CASSQRQGVGTEAFF.

This clone was observed a single time. This sequence joins TRBV27 and TRBJ2-5; 14 bases are a match to TRBD2. The DNA end is a closer match to TRBJ2-7, so the J assignment may be wrong. This CDR3 contains 15 residues. The germline CDR1 and CDR2 sequences are MNHEY and SMNVEV (reference sequence). Here the CDR3 DNA reads TGTGCCAGCAGTTCCGGGACTAGCGGGAGTTACGAGCAGTACTTC. Its protein is CASSSGTSGSYEQYF.

The chain carries TRBV23-1 and TRBJ2-1; 11 nucleotides align to TRBD2. TRBV23-1 is an ORF, with its function uncertain. Trimming took 1 base from V and 0 from J; bases not matched to a gene: 8. The CDR3 sequence is 19 residues long. In nucleotides, the CDR3 is TGCGCCAGCAGTCAATTCTCTGGACTAGCGGGCGACTCCTACAATGAGCAGTTCTTC. It specifies CASSQFSGLAGDSYNEQFF.

DNA of the CDR3: TGTGCCAGCAGCTTGGACAGGGGACCCTACGAGCAGTACTTC. As protein: CASSLDRGPYEQYF. This rearrangement joins TRBV5-4 to TRBJ2-7; the match to TRBD1 covers 7 bases. This CDR3 has 14 amino acids. The germline gives CDR1 SGHNT, CDR2 YYREEE (reference sequence). Germline trimming cut 0 bases from V and 2 bases from J; bases unmatched to any gene: 2.

V is TRBV9 and J is TRBJ2-5; 12 bases fit TRBD1. Per germline, CDR1 SGDLS and CDR2 YYNGEE. The CDR3 is made up of 16 amino acids. V shed 4 bases, J shed 4 bases, and the junction held 8 bases outside the gene matches. The CDR3 DNA follows: TGTGCCAGCAGCTTGTCGGGACAGGGGGCTGTAGAGACCCAGTACTTC. Translating gives CASSLSGQGAVETQYF.

The chain employs TRBV29-1 and TRBJ2-2, with 10 bases matching TRBD1. J gave up 3 bases and V 3 bases, and 1 base lay outside the gene matches. This CDR3 contains 14 residues. Germline V gives CDR1 SQVTM, CDR2 ANQGSEA. CDR3 sequence (DNA): TGCAGCGTTGAGGGACAGGGGTACACCGGGGAGCTGTTTTTT. It encodes CSVEGQGYTGELFF.

This clone was observed once. This chain uses TRBV19 with TRBJ2-5; possible D gene TRBD1, 5 bases. The germline V gene has CDR1 LNHDA and CDR2 SQIVND (reference sequence). V was shortened by 1 base and J by 1 base, with 13 bases between the two germline ends. This CDR3 is built from 16 residues. The CDR3 sequence: CASSIAAGMLQETQYF. For the CDR3, the DNA is TGTGCCAGTAGTATAGCGGCAGGGATGCTCCAAGAGACCCAGTACTTC. Full variable domain (outside the CDR3, taken from reference TRBV19 and TRBJ2-5): DGGITQSPKYLFRKEGQNVTLSCEQNLNHDAMYWYRQDPGQGLRLIYYSQIVNDFQKGDIAEGYSVSREKKESFPLTVTSAQKNPTAFYLCASSIAAGMLQETQYFGPGTRLLVL.